The 18 T cell receptor beta chains listed next were all sequenced from one sample in a study of blood T cell repertoires in COVID-19. The assay was immunoSEQ multiplex PCR, and TCRdb's table has in-frame clones only and misses some. This table holds about 200,000 clones, around 85% found once. The sample taken for sequencing was peripheral blood. Receptors were obtained from a woman of 80 years or more with acute or convalescent COVID-19.

There are a few counts of this clone. The CDR3 protein is CASSQGQGTNGYTF. DNA for the CDR3: TGTGCCAGCAGCCAAGGGCAGGGTACGAATGGCTACACCTTC. The chain joins TRBV3-1 (or the pseudogene TRBV3-2) to TRBJ1-2; D perhaps matches TRBD1 (5 bases). CDR3 length equals 14 residues. Per germline, CDR1 LGHDT and CDR2 YNNKEL (reference sequence). V lost 1 base and J lost 6, with 12 bases in between.

V gene TRBV6-5 combines with J gene TRBJ1-2; TRBD1 matches 8 bases. The CDR3 totals 13 residues. V lost 6 bases to trimming and J lost 8 bases; unmatched junction nucleotides: 8. Germline loops: CDR1 MNHEY, CDR2 SVGAGI. CDR3 loop: CASSPRGQGGYTF. CDR3 coding DNA: TGTGCCAGCAGCCCCAGGGGGCAAGGAGGCTACACCTTC.

This clone was counted between two and nine times. This chain joins TRBV7-9 and TRBJ2-3; D might be TRBD2 (6 bases). Per germline, CDR1 SEHNR and CDR2 FQNEAQ (reference sequence). The CDR3 has 15 amino acids. V lost 5 bases and J lost 0, with 12 bases in between. CDR3 nucleotide sequence: TGTGCCAGCAGCCTCACTGGAGGGAGCACAGATACGCAGTATTTT. Translated, it gives CASSLTGGSTDTQYF.

The chain carries TRBV9 and TRBJ1-2, with a tentative D call TRBD1 (5 bases). Trimming cost V 0 bases and J 3 bases, with 12 bases left between them. The CDR3 is 15 residues long. Germline CDR1 is SGDLS and CDR2 is YYNGEE. For the CDR3, the DNA is TGTGCCAGCAGCGTAGAAGGGCAGGGCTACTATGGCTACACCTTC. Residues: CASSVEGQGYYGYTF.

V usage is TRBV18 and J usage is TRBJ2-1; 7 nucleotides align to TRBD1. The germline CDR1 and CDR2 sequences are KGHSH and LQKENI. With V trimmed by 3 bases and J by 8 bases, 4 bases remained unmatched. This CDR3 spans 13 amino acids. The CDR3 sequence: CASSPNQGDEQFF. The CDR3 nucleotides are TGTGCCAGCTCACCCAACCAGGGGGATGAGCAGTTCTTC.

The gene calls are TRBV3-1 (or the pseudogene TRBV3-2) and TRBJ2-3, with 11 bases aligning to TRBD2. The CDR3 runs 13 residues. The germline CDR1 and CDR2 sequences are LGHDT and YNNKEL (reference sequence). Trimming cost V 9 bases and J 4 bases; bases outside gene matches: 3. CDR3 coding DNA: TGTGCCAGTACACTAGCGGGAGCAGATACGCAGTATTTT. Residues: CASTLAGADTQYF.

V usage is TRBV7-9 and J usage is TRBJ2-7; the D gene is possibly TRBD2 (6 bases). The CDR3 length is 14 residues. V lost 4 bases, J lost 4 bases, and 14 bases lay in between. Germline V gives CDR1 SEHNR, CDR2 FQNEAQ (reference sequence). CDR3 nucleotide sequence: TGTGCCAGCAGCTCCCGGGACTGGTCGTACGAGCAGTACTTC. As protein: CASSSRDWSYEQYF.

This clone was seen a single time. The CDR3 is CASSLWASGTSDTQYF. The CDR3 coding sequence is TGCGCCAGCAGCTTGTGGGCTAGCGGGACCTCAGATACGCAGTATTTT. The chain has TRBV5-1 and TRBJ2-3; TRBD2 aligns across 9 bases. The trim removed 1 base at V and 4 bases at J, leaving 7 bases unmatched. Germline assignment: CDR1 SGHRS and CDR2 YFSETQ. The CDR3 loop spans 16 amino acids.

This clone came up once. V gene TRBV21-1 combines with J gene TRBJ1-6; the table's D call TRBD1 went unverified against the DNA. TRBV21-1 has pseudogene status. The CDR3 has 18 residues. The CDR3 nucleotides read TGTGCCAGCAGCACACCCCAACGCGGGACAGGCTATAATTCACCCCTCCACTTT. This translates into CASSTPQRGTGYNSPLHF.

The chain has TRBV25-1 and TRBJ2-7; weak D call: TRBD1 (6 bases). The V end lost 8 bases, the J end lost 4 bases, and 9 bases lay between the germline ends. This CDR3 is 11 amino acids long. Germline CDR1 reads MGHDK; CDR2 reads SYGVNS. The CDR3 spells CASSQGYEQYF. The DNA of the CDR3 is TGTGCCAGCTCACAGGGATACGAGCAGTACTTC.

The chain has TRBV5-6 and TRBJ1-5; 10 bases map to TRBD1. V lost 4 bases and J lost 2; bases outside the gene matches: 6. Germline V gene lookup returns CDR1 SGHDT and CDR2 YYEEEE. CDR3 length equals 16 residues. CDR3 DNA sequence: TGTGCCAGCAGCCCCGGGACAGGGGTACGCAATCAGCCCCAGCATTTT. Its protein product is CASSPGTGVRNQPQHF.

The chain recombines TRBV28 with TRBJ1-4; 7 nucleotides agree with TRBD1. The CDR3 sequence is 15 residues long. From germline, CDR1 is MDHEN and CDR2 SYDVKM. The J segment lost 4 bases and the V segment lost 5 bases, leaving 7 bases of the junction unmatched. The CDR3 reads CASSLGTVLNEKLFF. CDR3 nucleotides: TGTGCCAGCAGTCTCGGGACAGTACTTAATGAAAAACTGTTTTTT.

A few counts support this clone. The sample carries other DNA sequences with the same CDR3. CDR3 DNA: TGTGCCAGCAGTGGACAGGGCTTCGAGCAGTACTTC. This codes for CASSGQGFEQYF. The genes are TRBV2 and TRBJ2-7; TRBD1 agrees at 7 bases. The trim removed 4 bases at V and 6 bases at J, leaving 3 bases unmatched. Germline CDR1 and CDR2: SNHLY and FYNNEI. CDR3 length equals 12 residues.

V is TRBV7-2 and J is TRBJ2-1; 9 bases align to TRBD2. In germline, CDR1 is SGHTA, CDR2 FQGNSA. The CDR3 is 16 residues long. The V and J ends lost 2 bases and 8 bases, in that order; junction bases with no gene match: 10. For the CDR3, the DNA is TGTGCCAGCAGCTTAAGTCGGTCTAGCGGGGCCTATGAGCAGTTCTTC. It codes for CASSLSRSSGAYEQFF. Combining the CDR3 with reference TRBV7-2 and TRBJ2-1 gives the whole variable domain GAGVSQSPSNKVTEKGKDVELRCDPISGHTALYWYRQSLGQGLEFLIYFQGNSAPDKSGLPSDRFSAERTGGSVSTLTIQRTQQEDSAVYLCASSLSRSSGAYEQFFGPGTRLTVL.

This clone was found once. The chain joins TRBV5-1 to TRBJ2-3, with 10 positions matching TRBD2. This CDR3 is built from 15 residues. Germline trimming cut 4 bases from V and 4 bases from J; bases unmatched to any gene: 6. Germline assignment: CDR1 SGHRS and CDR2 YFSETQ. The CDR3 nucleotides read TGCGCCAGCAGCCGTCAGCGGGGGGGTCCAGATACGCAGTATTTT. Translating it yields CASSRQRGGPDTQYF.

DNA of the CDR3: TGTGCCAGCAGTTACGTCGGTCAGCCCCAGCATTTT. Protein sequence: CASSYVGQPQHF. V usage is TRBV6-6 and J usage is TRBJ1-5; D is uncertain. The CDR3 sequence is 12 residues long. Germline-derived CDR1 and CDR2 are MNHNY and SVGAGI (reference sequence). With 2 bases removed from V and 6 bases from J, the gap between germline ends came to 5 bases.

The CDR3 DNA sequence: TGTGCCAGCAGCTTAGCGGCAGGGGGTTATGAGCAGTTCTTC. Encoded protein: CASSLAAGGYEQFF. The V call is TRBV7-7, the J call TRBJ2-1; 7 positions match TRBD1. The V and J ends lost 0 bases and 8 bases, in that order; junction bases with no gene match: 4. Germline loops: CDR1 SSHAT, CDR2 FNYEAQ (reference sequence). This CDR3 spans 14 amino acids.

The CDR3, as DNA: TGTGCCAGCAGCTCCCTCTCAACAGGGGGGGAGCAGTTCTTC. It specifies CASSSLSTGGEQFF. V is TRBV7-2 and J is TRBJ2-1; TRBD1 aligns across 8 bases. Trimming removed 4 bases from V and 10 bases from J; junction bases left unmatched: 9. Germline V gene sequence: CDR1 SGHTA, CDR2 FQGNSA. The CDR3 runs to 14 residues.